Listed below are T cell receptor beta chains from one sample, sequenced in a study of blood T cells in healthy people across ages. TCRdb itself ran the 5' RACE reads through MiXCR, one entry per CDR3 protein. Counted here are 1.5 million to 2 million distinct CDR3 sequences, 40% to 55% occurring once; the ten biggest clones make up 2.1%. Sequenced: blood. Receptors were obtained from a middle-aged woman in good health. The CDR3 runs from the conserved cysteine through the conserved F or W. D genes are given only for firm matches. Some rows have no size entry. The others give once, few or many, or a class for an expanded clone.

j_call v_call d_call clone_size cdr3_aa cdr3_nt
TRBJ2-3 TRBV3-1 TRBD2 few CASSQDPPSGDRTDTQYF TGTGCCAGCAGCCAAGATCCCCCTAGCGGGGATCGCACAGATACGCAGTATTTT
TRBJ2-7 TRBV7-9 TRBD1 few CASSSTGGQSYEQYF TGTGCCAGCAGCTCAACAGGGGGCCAGTCCTACGAGCAGTACTTC
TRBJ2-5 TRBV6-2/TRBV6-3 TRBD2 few CASSYSSGEGPETQYF TGTGCCAGCAGTTACTCGAGCGGGGAAGGGCCAGAGACCCAGTACTTC
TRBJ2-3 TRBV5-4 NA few CAIAGHQYTDTQYF TGTGCCATCGCGGGACATCAGTACACAGATACGCAGTATTTT
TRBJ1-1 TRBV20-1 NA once CSARDLPQGGTEAFF TGCAGTGCTAGAGACCTCCCTCAGGGAGGCACTGAAGCTTTCTTT
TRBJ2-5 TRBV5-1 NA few CASSLHGLIQETQYF TGCGCCAGCAGCTTACATGGACTGATACAAGAGACCCAGTACTTC
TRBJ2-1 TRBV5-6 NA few CASSLGGGPGHEQFF TGTGCCAGCAGCTTGGGGGGCGGGCCCGGCCATGAGCAGTTCTTC
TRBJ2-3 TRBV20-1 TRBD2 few CSAPGLAYVDTQYF TGCAGTGCTCCGGGACTAGCATATGTAGATACGCAGTATTTT
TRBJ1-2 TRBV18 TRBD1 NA CASSPQEGQGAYGYTF TGTGCCAGCTCACCACAGGAGGGACAGGGGGCTTATGGCTACACCTTC
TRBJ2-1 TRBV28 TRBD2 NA CASGPSGGYNEQFF TGTGCCAGCGGCCCTAGCGGGGGTTACAATGAGCAGTTCTTC
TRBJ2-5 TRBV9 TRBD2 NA CASSVAAGRGETQYF TGTGCCAGCAGCGTAGCGGCAGGGCGGGGGGAGACCCAGTACTTC
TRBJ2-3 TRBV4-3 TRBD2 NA CASSQENGGGITDTQYF TGCGCCAGCAGCCAAGAAAATGGGGGGGGGATCACAGATACGCAGTATTTT
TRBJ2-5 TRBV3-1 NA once CASSQVPNKETQYF TGTGCCAGCAGCCAAGTACCCAACAAAGAGACCCAGTACTTC
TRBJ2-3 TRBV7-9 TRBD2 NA CASSLRGTSADTQYF TGTGCCAGCAGCTTGAGGGGGACTAGTGCAGATACGCAGTATTTT
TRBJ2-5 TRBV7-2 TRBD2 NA CASSLPGLAGGGYF TGTGCCAGCAGCCTGCCGGGACTAGCGGGGGGGGGGTACTTC
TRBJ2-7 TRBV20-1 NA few CSSRGRGRDPYEQYF TGCAGTTCCCGAGGAAGGGGCCGAGACCCCTACGAGCAGTACTTC
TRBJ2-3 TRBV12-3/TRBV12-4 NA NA CASSSRSGMGPTGVEYF TGTGCCAGCAGCAGCAGAAGTGGGATGGGACCCACAGGAGTTGAGTATTTT
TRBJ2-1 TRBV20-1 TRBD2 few CSARSLAAEQFF TGCAGTGCTAGGAGCCTAGCGGCTGAGCAGTTCTTC
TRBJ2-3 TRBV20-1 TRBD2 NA CSAGRDASTDTQYF TGCAGTGCTGGGAGGGACGCTAGCACAGATACGCAGTATTTT
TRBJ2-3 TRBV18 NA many CASSPPGGTDTQYF TGTGCCAGCAGCCCCCCCGGGGGCACAGATACGCAGTATTTT
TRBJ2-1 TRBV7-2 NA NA CASSSPVRNEQFF TGTGCCAGCAGCTCCCCGGTTAGAAATGAGCAGTTCTTC
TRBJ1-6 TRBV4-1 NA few CASSQVARAPGSPLHF TGCGCCAGCAGCCAAGTGGCCAGGGCCCCTGGATCACCCCTCCACTTT
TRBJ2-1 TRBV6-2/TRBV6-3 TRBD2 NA CASLAESSYSEQFF TGTGCCAGCCTAGCGGAGAGCTCCTACAGTGAGCAGTTCTTC
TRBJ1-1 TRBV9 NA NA CASSAGDGAEAFF TGTGCCAGCAGCGCCGGGGATGGGGCTGAAGCTTTCTTT
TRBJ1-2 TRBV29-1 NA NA CSGQGGDYGYTF TGCAGCGGCCAAGGGGGGGACTATGGCTACACCTTC
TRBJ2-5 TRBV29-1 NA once CSVDPETRLETQYF TGCAGCGTTGATCCAGAAACCCGTTTAGAGACCCAGTACTTC
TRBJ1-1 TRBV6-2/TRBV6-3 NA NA CASRDSSEAFF TGTGCCAGCAGGGACAGCTCTGAAGCTTTCTTT
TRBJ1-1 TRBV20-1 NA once CSAYGTRNTEAFF TGCAGTGCGTACGGGACTCGGAACACTGAAGCTTTCTTT
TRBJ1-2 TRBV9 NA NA CASREDEGRLSGYTF TGTGCCAGCAGGGAAGACGAGGGCCGGCTCTCTGGCTACACCTTC
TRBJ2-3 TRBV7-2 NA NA CASSPQLTDTQYF TGTGCCAGCAGCCCCCAACTCACAGATACGCAGTATTTT
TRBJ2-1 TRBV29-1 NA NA CSVEEGGLYQETQFF TGCAGCGTTGAAGAAGGAGGGTTGTACCAAGAGACCCAGTTCTTC
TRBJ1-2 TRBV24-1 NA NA CATSDMTGGDGYTF TGTGCCACCAGTGATATGACAGGAGGGGATGGCTACACCTTC
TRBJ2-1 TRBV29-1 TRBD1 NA CSVAPTGNEQFF TGCAGCGTTGCCCCGACAGGGAATGAGCAGTTCTTC
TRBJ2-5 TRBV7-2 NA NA CASSSWVGAEETQYF TGTGCCAGCAGCTCCTGGGTTGGCGCTGAAGAGACCCAGTACTTC
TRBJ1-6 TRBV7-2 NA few CASSRSGRDKNSPLHF TGTGCCAGCAGCCGGAGCGGCCGGGACAAGAATTCACCCCTCCACTTT
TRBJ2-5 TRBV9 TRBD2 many CASSVAGGLETQYF TGTGCCAGCAGCGTGGCGGGGGGGTTAGAGACCCAGTACTTC
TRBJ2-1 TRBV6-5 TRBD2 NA CASSILAGGHNEQFF TGTGCCAGCAGCATCCTAGCGGGGGGACACAATGAGCAGTTCTTC
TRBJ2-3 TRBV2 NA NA CASRSGDSTTDTQYF TGTGCCAGCCGCTCAGGGGACTCAACCACAGATACGCAGTATTTT
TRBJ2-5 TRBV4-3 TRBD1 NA CASSQGDSRQETQYF TGCGCCAGCAGCCAAGGGGACAGTAGGCAAGAGACCCAGTACTTC
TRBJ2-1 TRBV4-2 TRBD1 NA CASSQERGQYYNEQFF TGTGCCAGCAGCCAAGAGAGGGGACAGTACTACAATGAGCAGTTCTTC
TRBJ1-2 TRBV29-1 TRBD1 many CSVGDRGYGYTF TGCAGCGTGGGGGACAGGGGTTATGGCTACACCTTC
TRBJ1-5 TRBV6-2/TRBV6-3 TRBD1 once CAGGQSGPQHF TGTGCCGGGGGACAGAGCGGGCCCCAGCATTTT
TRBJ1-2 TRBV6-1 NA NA CASRSGINGYTF TGTGCCAGCAGATCAGGGATTAATGGCTACACCTTC
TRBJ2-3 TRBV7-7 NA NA CASNRLGRTDTQYF TGTGCTAGCAACCGACTAGGACGCACAGATACGCAGTATTTT
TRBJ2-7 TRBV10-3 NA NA CAISESGSQYEQYF TGTGCCATCAGTGAGTCGGGCAGCCAATACGAGCAGTACTTC
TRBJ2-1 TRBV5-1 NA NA CASSSAYGLEQFF TGCGCCAGCAGCTCGGCTTATGGGCTTGAGCAGTTCTTC
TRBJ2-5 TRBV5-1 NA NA CASTYTGARGQGTQYF TGCGCCAGCACATACACGGGGGCTCGTGGCCAAGGGACCCAGTACTTC